The 3 T cell receptor beta chains below all came from one sample that was sequenced in a study of Ad26.COV2.S vaccination and SARS-CoV-2 variants listed by TCRdb under 2021. The label giving this sample's treatment or condition can be read as: about 20 received Ad26.COV2.S at low or high dose, single or two shots; about 5 received placebo; per-sample allocation not given. Repertoires of vaccine and placebo recipients were sequenced from samples collected on day 63 after the first injection. The library was generated by the immunoSEQ multiplex PCR assay. TCRdb obtained this table from immuneACCESS and retained in-frame rearrangements with V and J assigned. These tables miss some clones; where compared with another copy, unresolved V genes account for less than half of the shortfall, and the remainder is unexplained. Within this sample are a few hundred thousand clones, with around nine tenths of them counted one time only. Of the sample, 3.4% is held by the ten largest clones.

Sequencing used peripheral blood, obtained in a trial of Ad26.COV2.S vaccine versus placebo. These receptors were obtained from a person between 18 and 65 years old who received the Ad26.COV2.S COVID-19 vaccine or a placebo.

The chain is built from TRBV30 and TRBJ2-7, with 9 bases that match TRBD1. This CDR3 spans 15 amino acids. V shed 3 bases and J 5 bases; nucleotides not matched to a gene: 11. The V gene's germline CDR1 is GTSNPN and CDR2 SVGIG (reference sequence). Here the CDR3 DNA reads TGTGCCTGGAGGAACCGGGACAGGGAAGGCAACGAGCAGTACTTC. Translated: CAWRNRDREGNEQYF.

The CDR3 protein is CATTQQGINQPQHF. The CDR3 region has the DNA TGTGCCACTACACAACAGGGGATCAATCAGCCCCAGCATTTT. This chain links TRBV19 with TRBJ1-5, with TRBD1 matching 7 bases. J lost 3 bases, V lost 10 bases, and 9 bases had no gene match. Germline V lookup: CDR1 LNHDA, CDR2 SQIVND (reference sequence). The length of the CDR3 is 14 residues. Complete variable domain (other parts from reference TRBV19 and TRBJ1-5): DGGITQSPKYLFRKEGQNVTLSCEQNLNHDAMYWYRQDPGQGLRLIYYSQIVNDFQKGDIAEGYSVSREKKESFPLTVTSAQKNPTAFYLCATTQQGINQPQHFGDGTRLSIL.

The chain links TRBV5-6 to TRBJ1-6; D not resolved. The V end lost 0 bases, the J end lost 6 bases, and 10 bases lay between the germline ends. Germline lookup yields CDR1 SGHDT and CDR2 YYEEEE. The CDR3 totals 15 residues. CDR3 coding DNA: TGTGCCAGCAGCTTGGAAGGGTACGGTAATTCACCCCTCCACTTT. This codes for CASSLEGYGNSPLHF. Looking up the rest from reference TRBV5-6 and TRBJ1-6 gives the full variable domain: DAGVTQSPTHLIKTRGQQVTLRCSPKSGHDTVSWYQQALGQGPQFIFQYYEEEERQRGNFPDRFSGHQFPNYSSELNVNALLLGDSALYLCASSLEGYGNSPLHFGNGTRLTVT.